This paragraph reports one T cell receptor beta chain. This sample was included in a study of OX40 agonist ivuxolimab in advanced cancers. Study information: Patients were 82.7% male with ages about 20 to 79, mean around 61.

V lost 2 bases and J lost 0, with 7 bases in between. There are 14 residues in the CDR3. The germline CDR1 and CDR2 sequences are SQVTM and ANQGSEA. Sequencing used immunoSEQ multiplex PCR; TCRdb keeps in-frame clones, though not all of them. The sample gives about 53,000 clones, about 88% of which show up once; roughly 1.5% is in the top ten. Sample: CD4+ or CD8+ T cells sorted from blood, taken in a trial of the OX40 agonist ivuxolimab. This chain uses TRBV29-1 with TRBJ2-2; tentatively, D is TRBD1 (5 bases). This clonotype was obtained from an adult with an advanced solid tumor such as melanoma, head and neck, liver or kidney cancer. CDR3 sequence reads: CSVEMTANTGELFF. DNA for the CDR3: TGCAGCGTTGAAATGACAGCGAACACCGGGGAGCTGTTTTTT.